This T cell receptor beta chain stems from a study of T cells in Graves' hyperthyroidism and ophthalmopathy. In the study overall: Before any treatment, at initial diagnosis, peripheral blood was collected. Study observations and caveats: Most clonotypes expanded in the thyroid (above 0.001) were also present in blood.

It was RNA transcripts that yielded the amplified TCR beta CDR3 regions. When the TCR CDR3 underwent first-round RT-PCR, the HTBI primer set was used. TCRdb redid the calling of the multiplex PCR reads with MiXCR, one entry per CDR3 protein. The repertoire holds about 690,000 distinct CDR3 sequences, with roughly a sixth as singletons. The CDR3 totals 12 residues. V lost 7 bases to trimming and J lost 7 bases, with 14 bases between them. Germline CDR1 DFQATT, CDR2 SNEGSKA (reference sequence). This clonotype was counted only a few times. Its target is not known. It was uncontrolled infection, other autoimmune disease, pregnancy or lactation that excluded patients.

The source is a man in his forties or fifties with Graves' hyperthyroidism. The sequenced sample was blood. The V gene is TRBV20-1, the J gene TRBJ2-1; tentatively, D is TRBD2 (6 bases). CDR3 sequence: CSVLGRYNEQFF. Written as DNA, the CDR3 is TGCAGTGTACTCGGGAGATATAATGAGCAGTTCTTC.